This T cell receptor beta chain comes out of a study of cytomegalovirus exposure and HLA in healthy donors (dated by TCRdb to 2016 to 2017). With regard to the full study: An earlier analysis of around 600 of the donors reported roughly 270 Gb of sequence data and some 120 million unique TCR beta sequences from about 180 million T cells. Roughly 300 gigabases of sequencing data and tens of millions of unique TCR sequences were included in an early release covering several hundred HLA-typed donors. The number of typed donors differed by locus: about 620-640 for A, B, C, DRB1 and DQB1; about 520 for DQA1; some 610 for DPA1; and roughly 470 for DPB1. Donor age, sex, ethnicity and CMV serostatus were collected together with the repertoire data. HLA typing included class I and class II loci at four-digit resolution. A later analysis re-analyzed previously published TCR beta repertoires from roughly 690 donors and added high-resolution HLA genotyping to study TCR occurrence patterns. Every repertoire in the discovery cohort had been generated on one and the same sequencing platform. The later analysis used no new phenotypic data to find candidate immune exposures, relying instead on TCR beta sequences and their occurrence across donors. High-throughput TCR immunosequencing, statistical association of individual TCRs with disease status, and machine learning were combined to predict cytomegalovirus infection status. Among the roughly 390 genotyped donors, around 81% belonged to the genetic ancestry cluster associated with self-reported Caucasian donors. The aim of the study was to test whether cataloging public T cell receptors could identify signatures of past pathogen exposure. Genome-wide SNP genotypes for about 60% of the roughly 700 donors were used in a later genetic analysis, which treated that subset as a discovery cohort. Four or five DR-DQ haplotypes were treated as single units for association and clustering because of strong linkage in the cohort. Among about 400 genotyped donors of the cohort, an average of around 220,000 unique TCR beta nucleotide sequences was sequenced per donor, of which about 19% were non-productive. The study used immunosequencing to profile the T cell repertoires of several hundred subjects and linked those repertoires to cytomegalovirus serostatus. An earlier analysis of some 500 of the donors applied high-throughput TCR beta sequencing to assess whether each TCR beta V gene segment acted as functional or pseudogenic. A separate validation cohort of roughly 130 different subjects was used in addition to the roughly 720-subject first cohort. The paper as a whole reports these results and caveats: In a later analysis, HLA-associated TCR beta chains were found to be more clonally expanded and to have lower generation probabilities than equally common non-associated chains. A further reported finding was that TCR beta sequences accurately predicted the HLA-A and HLA-B alleles for most subjects in the first cohort. An association between a missense DCLRE1C variant and V-gene and J-gene trimming of TCR beta chains was found in a later genetic analysis and replicated in an independent cohort. The presence/absence analyses assumed that sequencing depth was roughly uniform across donors, and that assumption may not be true. When HLA alleles, especially DR and DQ, strongly co-occurred, TCR associations were difficult to assign to individual alleles. A later analysis found that TCR association rates varied across HLA loci, with DRB1 alleles showing the most associated TCRs and HLA-C alleles the fewest. Correlated functional status among segregating V segments might be attributable to linkage disequilibrium, but an unknown experimental factor could not be ruled out. In vitro tests confirmed that a few of the cytomegalovirus-associated TCR beta chains recognize cytomegalovirus antigens. The authors suggested that the approach could potentially be extended to other disease states and immunological phenotypes. A later analysis found that most CMV-associated TCR beta chains appeared HLA-restricted, with HLA associations seemingly driven largely by CMV exposure. The only immune exposure information available for the cohort was CMV serostatus. Some IMGT-functional V segments, including TRBV6-2 and TRBV6-3, could not be distinguished by the 87-base-pair reads and were therefore excluded. In a later analysis, several top co-occurrence clusters were reported to appear linked to parvovirus B19, influenza, CMV and Epstein-Barr virus. The classifier was reported to diagnose cytomegalovirus status with high specificity and sensitivity in both the original and validation cohorts. The earlier analysis of about 600 of the donors excluded fewer than 20 rarely observed V segments, including chromosome 9 orphons, because counts were too low. In an earlier analysis of fewer than 750 of the donors, most TCR beta V segments were observed in productive rearrangements about 87% or about 30% of the time, broadly matching IMGT annotations. In this cohort, only TCR beta chains were sequenced, and detectable features were limited by the absence of alpha or paired-chain data. The study gave a list of over 150 TCR beta chains associated with cytomegalovirus. Because HLA typing was missing for some donors at each locus, association tests included only the typed subset. Most TCR sequences were observed very rarely across donors, whereas some public TCRs were present in many individuals. In a later genetic analysis, fewer N-insertions in productive TCRs were reported among donors in an Asian-associated ancestry cluster than the roughly 640-donor mean. At a false discovery rate of 0.05, a later analysis linked 16,951 TCR beta sequences to specific HLA alleles. The sequencing pipeline was judged likely to have produced a cluster of highly shared sequence variants as a technical artifact.

In total, roughly 710 healthy bone marrow donors made up the cohort. At the time of sampling, all cohort members were nominally healthy, though unrecorded immune exposures were likely present. The donor tested CMV seropositive and was one of the 289 seropositive cohort members. Every donor gave a peripheral blood sample, and the peripheral blood mononuclear cells from that sample were used for TCR beta sequencing. Genomic DNA extraction from the blood cell samples was performed with the Qiagen DNeasy Blood Extraction Kit. The library came from the immunoSEQ multiplex PCR assay. For the multiplex PCR, a mixture combining 60 forward primers for TCR Vbeta segments and 13 reverse primers for TCR Jbeta segments was used. A multiplex PCR assay on genomic DNA amplified the CDR3 region of rearranged TCR beta genes. The Illumina HiSeq System was used to sequence the amplified TCR beta libraries as 87-base-pair reads. The source study handled its data this way. A later analysis counted about 80 million unique TCR beta chains across the roughly 700 repertoires, and roughly 10 million of these chains were shared by at least two donors. Raw reads were error-corrected and collapsed into unique sequences by a nearest-neighbor algorithm in which closely related sequences were merged to remove PCR and sequencing errors. Alignment of CDR3 sequences to IMGT reference sequences was used to assign V, D and J gene segments. For a sequence to be retained, a match of at least six nucleotides to both a V gene segment and a J gene segment was required. A rearrangement was called productive if the CDR3 had no stop codons and remained in frame with V and J, and every other rearrangement was called non-productive. Following IMGT convention, CDR3 was defined as the stretch from the second conserved V-encoded cysteine up to the conserved J-encoded phenylalanine. The earlier analysis of about 610 of the donors excluded any sequence lacking an unambiguous match to a single V gene segment. An earlier analysis of 587 of the donors called V segments functional above 56.7% productive rearrangements and segregating when the between-donor standard deviation exceeded 5%. A statistical classification framework was built for diagnosing cytomegalovirus status from the catalog of TCR beta chain sequences. A later analysis assigned V and J genes by comparing TCR nucleotide sequences with IMGT/GENE-DB human TR gene sequences. In a later analysis, CDR3 sequences and most-parsimonious VDJ recombination scenarios were assigned using the TCRdist pipeline. In a later analysis, each TCR beta chain was defined by its CDR3 amino acid sequence together with its V-gene family, and reads lacking a unique V-gene family were excluded. In a later analysis, fewer than 600 highly shared, low-generation-probability nucleotide sequences were removed to address suspected cross-contamination and a sequencing artifact. A later analysis calculated a clonal expansion index for each public chain from normalized within-repertoire ranks of inferred template counts. In a later analysis, generation probabilities were computed using a VDJ recombination model fitted to out-of-frame rearrangements, and the results were checked against IGoR. Hypergeometric tests were used in a later analysis to score TCR-TCR, TCR-HLA and TCR-CMV co-occurrence, with a repertoire-size bias correction applied to the TCR pairs. A later analysis estimated false discovery rates by permuting HLA or CMV assignments 20 times. A later analysis grouped co-occurring TCRs with DBSCAN, adding TCRdist sequence similarity when clustering within HLA-allele-positive subsets. Repertoires with fewer than 30,000 or more than 120,000 public chains, plus five repertoires with anomalous nucleotide sharing, were excluded from co-occurrence clustering. Here the immuneACCESS table is served through TCRdb, limited to in-frame sequences with V and J called. Missing clones are a known gap in these copies; in checked studies unresolved V genes cover under half, and the rest lacks a known reason. That table supplies the V and J calls and clone size; D and trimming were determined from the DNA. This sample is represented by around 200,000 clones; 70% of them were singletons. The top ten constitute 2.6% of the sample.

In regard to this clone: No antigen is known for it. Base quality data are lacking; no much larger clone is found one base away.

The CDR3 runs 18 residues from the cysteine to the phenylalanine. CDR3 DNA only is kept here, 54 bases in frame from base 1. The junction carries 17 bases between V and J, which are trimmed by 2 bases and 0 bases respectively. The germline V gene provides CDR1 MGHRA and CDR2 YSYEKL. The TCR comes from a middle-aged man in good health and CMV-seropositive. The rearranged segments are TRBV4-1 and TRBJ1-3; TRBD1 is possibly the D segment (6 matching bases). The sequencing input was PBMCs. The sequence in DNA is TGCGCCAGCAGCCAAAACCTAGACAGGCTAATCTCTGGAAACACCATATATTTT. Its protein reads: CASSQNLDRLISGNTIYF.